This T cell receptor (beta chain) was identified during a study of T-cell reconstitution after alpha-beta-depleted transplantation in children. Points from the study as a whole: A year post-transplant, T-cell counts and diversity derived mostly from newly produced T cells. For some patients, TCRbeta diversity was high at day 60 because of recipient T cells and thymic progenitors that survived. After transplant, at about two months, alpha-beta T cells were reportedly derived from several hundred expanded graft clones.

Unique molecular identifiers were used to barcode this TCRbeta library. TCRdb independently ran MiXCR on the PCR reads; one entry per CDR3 protein. The table records some 300,000 distinct CDR3 sequences, roughly 9.1% of them present only once. This CDR3 region has 14 residues. Germline V gene data show CDR1 as SNHLY and CDR2 as FYNNEI. V was pared by 11 bases and J by 2 bases, with 15 bases between. This clonotype was seen at least ten times. The antigen remains undetermined. The sequence was obtained from a boy in the first two years of life with acute myeloid leukemia, due to receive a stem cell transplant. The sequencing used PBMCs, collected before TCRalphabeta/CD19-depleted stem cell transplant. The rearrangement joins TRBV2 to TRBJ2-2; D is tentatively TRBD1 or TRBD2 (5 bases each). The CDR3 here is CAGPRDPNTGELFF. The CDR3 DNA follows: TGTGCCGGGCCCAGGGACCCTAACACCGGGGAGCTGTTTTTT.